The 3 T cell receptor beta chains below were found in one sample sequenced in a study of blood T cell repertoires in COVID-19 (dated by TCRdb to the early 2020s). Library creation used the immunoSEQ multiplex PCR assay. The clones in this table, taken by TCRdb from immuneACCESS, are in-frame only. Not every clone is retained; where verified, under half of the shortfall comes from an unresolved V gene, and the cause of the rest is unknown. The sample data list 200,000 or so clones, and roughly 82% of these were observed just once. Roughly 13% of the sample is held by the ten biggest clonotypes. Sequences were obtained from peripheral blood. The receptors shown here come from a human donor in a cohort sampled during active COVID-19.

Only a few counts were recorded for this clone. The genes are TRBV28 and TRBJ1-5; the D is unclear. V lost 5 bases and J 0 bases, leaving 8 bases between the germline ends. Germline CDR1 is MDHEN and CDR2 is SYDVKM. The CDR3 loop spans 14 amino acids. The CDR3 sequence: CASSPDISNQPQHF. In DNA, the CDR3 is TGTGCCAGCAGTCCAGATATTAGCAATCAGCCCCAGCATTTT.

The chain links TRBV4-1 to TRBJ2-1; the match to TRBD2 covers 7 bases. After removal of 0 bases from V and 4 bases from J, the junction contained 9 bases not matched to a gene. This CDR3 comprises 17 residues. Germline-derived CDR1 and CDR2 are MGHRA and YSYEKL. Here the CDR3 DNA reads TGCGCCAGCAGCCAAGACCCCTTGCGGGAGATTTACAATGAGCAGTTCTTC. Translating gives CASSQDPLREIYNEQFF.

This chain connects TRBV5-5 to TRBJ2-7; 8 bases fit TRBD2. Germline CDR1 SGHKS, CDR2 YYEKEE (reference sequence). J gave up 2 bases and V 3 bases, and 7 bases lay outside the gene matches. This CDR3 comprises 15 residues. Here the CDR3 DNA reads TGTGCCAGCAGCTGGTTTCTTAGCGGGGCCTACGAGCAGTACTTC. Translating gives CASSWFLSGAYEQYF.